Ten or more counts support the clone carrying this TCR beta chain. This sample stems from a study of early T cells in non-severe SARS-CoV-2 infection. TCRdb reanalysed the 5' RACE reads using MiXCR and keeps one entry per CDR3 protein. The data show nearly 90,000 distinct CDR3 sequences, over 13% seen once. Input material: whole blood. This TCR came from an adult who was a healthcare worker with PCR-confirmed SARS-CoV-2 infection or an uninfected control (not recorded which).

CDR3 bases: TGTGCCAGCAGCCCCGCTTATAAGTACAATGAGCAGTTCTTC. As protein: CASSPAYKYNEQFF. The gene calls are TRBV7-2 and TRBJ2-1; D unresolved. Germline CDR1 reads SGHTA; CDR2 reads FQGNSA. The CDR3 has 14 amino acids. V was clipped by 5 bases and J by 4 bases, with 12 bases between them. The whole variable domain, filled in from reference TRBV7-2 and TRBJ2-1, reads GAGVSQSPSNKVTEKGKDVELRCDPISGHTALYWYRQSLGQGLEFLIYFQGNSAPDKSGLPSDRFSAERTGGSVSTLTIQRTQQEDSAVYLCASSPAYKYNEQFFGPGTRLTVL.